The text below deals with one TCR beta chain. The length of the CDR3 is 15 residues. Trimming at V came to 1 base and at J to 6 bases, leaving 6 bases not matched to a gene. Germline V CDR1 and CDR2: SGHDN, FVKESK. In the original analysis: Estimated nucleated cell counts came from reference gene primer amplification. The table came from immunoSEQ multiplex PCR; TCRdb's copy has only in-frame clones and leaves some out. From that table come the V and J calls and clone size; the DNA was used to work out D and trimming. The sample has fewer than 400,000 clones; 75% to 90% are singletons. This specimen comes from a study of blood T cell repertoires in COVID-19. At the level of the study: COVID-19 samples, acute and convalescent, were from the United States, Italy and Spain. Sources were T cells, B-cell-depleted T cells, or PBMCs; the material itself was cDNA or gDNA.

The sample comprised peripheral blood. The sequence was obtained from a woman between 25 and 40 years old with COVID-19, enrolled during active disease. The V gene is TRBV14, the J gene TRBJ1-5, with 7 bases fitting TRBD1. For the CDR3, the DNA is TGTGCCAGCAGCCAAGTGGCAGGGGGAAGTCAGCCCCAGCATTTT. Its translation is CASSQVAGGSQPQHF. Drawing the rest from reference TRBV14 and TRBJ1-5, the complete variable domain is EAGVTQFPSHSVIEKGQTVTLRCDPISGHDNLYWYRRVMGKEIKFLLHFVKESKQDESGMPNNRFLAERTGGTYSTLKVQPAELEDSGVYFCASSQVAGGSQPQHFGDGTRLSIL.